This TCR beta chain was captured in a study of T cells in Graves' hyperthyroidism and ophthalmopathy. Researchers barred patients who had uncontrolled infection, other autoimmune disease, pregnancy or lactation. Diagnoses rested on clinical symptoms, serum thyroxine and TRAb, thyroid ultrasound and orbital computed tomography. From germline, CDR1 is MNHNS and CDR2 SASEGT. CDR3 size: 22 residues. A remark on this clonotype: The antigen is unknown. The germline gene is not matched at one end of the junction; a read error may be the cause.

Study findings and constraints: Separating ophthalmopathy from stable hyperthyroidism was achieved by a 13 V-J model. Blood held most thyroid clonotypes expanded above 0.001 frequency.

Amplification targeted TCR beta CDR3 regions from RNA transcripts. TCR CDR3 regions were first amplified by RT-PCR with HTBI primers. TCRdb fed the multiplex PCR reads into MiXCR, producing one record per CDR3 protein. The repertoire includes roughly 500,000 distinct CDR3 sequences, approximately 44% of them detected once, and under 20% sits in the top ten. This TCR came from an adult woman with Graves' disease, either hyperthyroidism or ophthalmopathy (not recorded which). Input material: peripheral blood or thyroid tissue (not recorded which). The rearrangement uses TRBV6-1 and TRBJ2-2; 10 bases match TRBD2. In DNA, the CDR3 is TGTGCCAGCAGCCAAGCAGGCGGGGGACGACTAGCGGGCCATTTTCTTTTTGGGGAGATGTTTTTT. It translates to CASSQAGGGRLAGHFLFGEMFF.